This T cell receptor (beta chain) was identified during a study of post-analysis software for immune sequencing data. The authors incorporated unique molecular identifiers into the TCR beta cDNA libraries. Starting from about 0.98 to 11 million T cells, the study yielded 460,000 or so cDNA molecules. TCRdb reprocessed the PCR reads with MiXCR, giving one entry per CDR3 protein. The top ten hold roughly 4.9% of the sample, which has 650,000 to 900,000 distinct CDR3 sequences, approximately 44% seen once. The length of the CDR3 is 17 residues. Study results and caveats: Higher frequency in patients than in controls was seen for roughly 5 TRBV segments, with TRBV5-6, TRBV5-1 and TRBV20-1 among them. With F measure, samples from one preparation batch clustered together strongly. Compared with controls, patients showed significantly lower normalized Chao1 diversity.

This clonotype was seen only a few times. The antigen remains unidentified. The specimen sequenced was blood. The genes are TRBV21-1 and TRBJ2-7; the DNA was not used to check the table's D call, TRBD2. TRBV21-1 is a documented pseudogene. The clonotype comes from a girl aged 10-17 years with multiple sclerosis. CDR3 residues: CASSKGREGLLSYEQYF. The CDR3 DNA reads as TGTGCCAGCAGCAAAGGGAGGGAGGGCCTCCTCTCCTACGAGCAGTACTTC.